This T cell receptor (beta chain) was identified in a study of regulatory T cells in long-lasting Graves disease. Combining iRepertoire HTBI primers with Arm-PCR of CDR3 regions, the authors built TCR beta libraries. Via MiXCR, TCRdb re-called the multiplex PCR reads, giving one row per CDR3 protein. The sample yields a few hundred thousand distinct CDR3 sequences, more than 20% seen once. Time point described: persistent/refractory GD, antithyroid drugs over 5 years with positive TRAb. The authors made the TCR library using RNA they extracted from PBMCs. This CDR3 is built from 18 residues. Trimming took 6 bases from V and 3 from J, leaving 24 bases between them. From germline, CDR1 is MGHDK and CDR2 SYGVNS.

The TCR was taken from a woman aged 40 to 50 with Graves disease. The rearrangement joins TRBV25-1 to TRBJ1-3; the D is unclear. Sequences were derived from peripheral blood mononuclear cells (PBMCs), sampled when the disease was refractory, from a patient treated with antithyroid drugs. DNA for the CDR3: TGTGCCAGCAGCCGGGGATCTAATAATACCCCCTTTGGAAACACCATATATTTT. It yields the protein CASSRGSNNTPFGNTIYF.